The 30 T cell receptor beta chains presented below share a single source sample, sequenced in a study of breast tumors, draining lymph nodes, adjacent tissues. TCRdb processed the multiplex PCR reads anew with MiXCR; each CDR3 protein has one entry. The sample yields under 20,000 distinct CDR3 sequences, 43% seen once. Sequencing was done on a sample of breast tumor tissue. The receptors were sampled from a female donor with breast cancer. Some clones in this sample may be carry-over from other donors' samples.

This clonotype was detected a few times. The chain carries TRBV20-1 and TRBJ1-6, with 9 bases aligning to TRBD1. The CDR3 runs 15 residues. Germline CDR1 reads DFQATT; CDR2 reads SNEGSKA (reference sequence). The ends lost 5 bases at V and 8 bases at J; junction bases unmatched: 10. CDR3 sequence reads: CSALGRDRVDSPLHF. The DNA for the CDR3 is TGCAGTGCTTTGGGCCGGGACAGGGTGGATTCACCCCTCCACTTT.

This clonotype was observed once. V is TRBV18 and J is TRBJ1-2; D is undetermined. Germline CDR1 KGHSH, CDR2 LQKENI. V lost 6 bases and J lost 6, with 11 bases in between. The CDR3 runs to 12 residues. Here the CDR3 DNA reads TGTGCCAGCTCCACCACGAGGGATGGCTACACCTTC. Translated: CASSTTRDGYTF. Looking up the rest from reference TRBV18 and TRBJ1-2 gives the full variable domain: NAGVMQNPRHLVRRRGQEARLRCSPMKGHSHVYWYRQLPEEGLKFMVYLQKENIIDESGMPKERFSAEFPKEGPSILRIQQVVRGDSAAYFCASSTTRDGYTFGSGTRLTVV.

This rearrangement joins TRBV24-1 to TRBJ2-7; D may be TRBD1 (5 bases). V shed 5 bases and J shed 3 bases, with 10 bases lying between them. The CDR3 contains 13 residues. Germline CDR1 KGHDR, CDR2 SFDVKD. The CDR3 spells CATSGDRDYEQYF. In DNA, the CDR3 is TGTGCCACCAGTGGCGACAGAGACTACGAGCAGTACTTC.

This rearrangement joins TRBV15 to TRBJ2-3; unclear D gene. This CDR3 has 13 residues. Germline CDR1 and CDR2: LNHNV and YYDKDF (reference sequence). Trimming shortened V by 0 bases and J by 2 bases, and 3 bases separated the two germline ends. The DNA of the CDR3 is TGTGCCACCAGCAGAGAGACCACAGATACGCAGTATTTT. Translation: CATSRETTDTQYF.

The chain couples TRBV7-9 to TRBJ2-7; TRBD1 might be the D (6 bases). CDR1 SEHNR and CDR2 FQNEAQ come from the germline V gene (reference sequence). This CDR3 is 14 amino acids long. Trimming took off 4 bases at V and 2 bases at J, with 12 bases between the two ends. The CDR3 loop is CASSSKQGAYEQYF. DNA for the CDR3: TGTGCCAGCAGCTCAAAACAGGGAGCCTACGAGCAGTACTTC.

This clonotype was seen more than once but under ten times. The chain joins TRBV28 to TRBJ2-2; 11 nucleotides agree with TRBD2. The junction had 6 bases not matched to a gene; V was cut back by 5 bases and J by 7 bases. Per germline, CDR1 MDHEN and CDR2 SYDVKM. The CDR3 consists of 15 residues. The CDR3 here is CASSLKLAGVGELFF. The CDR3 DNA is TGTGCCAGCAGTCTCAAACTAGCGGGAGTCGGGGAGCTGTTTTTT.

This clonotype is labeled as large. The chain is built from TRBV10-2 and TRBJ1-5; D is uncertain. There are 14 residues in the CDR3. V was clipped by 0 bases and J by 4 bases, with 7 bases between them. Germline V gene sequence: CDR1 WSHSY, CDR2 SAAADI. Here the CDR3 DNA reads TGCGCCAGCAGTGAGTCGGGGTTAAATCAGCCCCAGCATTTT. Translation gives CASSESGLNQPQHF.

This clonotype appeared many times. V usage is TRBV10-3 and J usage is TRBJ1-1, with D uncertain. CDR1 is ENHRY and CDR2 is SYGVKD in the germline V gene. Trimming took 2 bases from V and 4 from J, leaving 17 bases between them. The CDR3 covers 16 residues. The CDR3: CAISERKGGDSTEAFF. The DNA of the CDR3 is TGTGCCATCAGTGAGCGGAAGGGCGGGGATAGCACTGAAGCTTTCTTT.

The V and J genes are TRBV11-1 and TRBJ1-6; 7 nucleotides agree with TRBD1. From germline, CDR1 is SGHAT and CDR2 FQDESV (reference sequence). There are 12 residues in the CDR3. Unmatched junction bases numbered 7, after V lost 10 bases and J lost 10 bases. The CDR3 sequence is CATRDSRSPLHF. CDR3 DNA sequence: TGTGCCACCAGGGACAGTCGGTCACCCCTCCACTTT.

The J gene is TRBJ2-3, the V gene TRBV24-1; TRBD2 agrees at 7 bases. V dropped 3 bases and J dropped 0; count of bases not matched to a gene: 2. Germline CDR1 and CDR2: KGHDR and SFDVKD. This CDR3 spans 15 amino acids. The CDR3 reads CATSDLAASTDTQYF. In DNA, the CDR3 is TGTGCCACCAGTGATCTAGCGGCTAGCACAGATACGCAGTATTTT.

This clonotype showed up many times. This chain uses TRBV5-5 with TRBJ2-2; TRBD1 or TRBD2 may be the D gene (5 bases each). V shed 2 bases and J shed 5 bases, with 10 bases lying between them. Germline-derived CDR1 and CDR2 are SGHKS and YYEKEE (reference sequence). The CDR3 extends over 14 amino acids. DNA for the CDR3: TGTGCCAGCAGCTTCCGTTGGGGGACCGGGGAGCTGTTTTTT. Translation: CASSFRWGTGELFF.

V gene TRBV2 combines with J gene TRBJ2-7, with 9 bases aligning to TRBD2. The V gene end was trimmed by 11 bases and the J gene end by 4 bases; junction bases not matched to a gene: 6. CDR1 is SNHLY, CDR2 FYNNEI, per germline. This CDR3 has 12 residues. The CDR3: CAGTSSWYEQYF. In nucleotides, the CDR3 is TGTGCCGGGACTAGCAGTTGGTACGAGCAGTACTTC.

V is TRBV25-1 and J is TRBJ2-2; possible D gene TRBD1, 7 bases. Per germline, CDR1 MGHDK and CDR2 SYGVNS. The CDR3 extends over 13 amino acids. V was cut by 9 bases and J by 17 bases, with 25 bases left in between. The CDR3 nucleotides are TGTGCCAGACAGACAGGGCAACCGGGGGACTGTTTTTTT. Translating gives CARQTGQPGDCFF.

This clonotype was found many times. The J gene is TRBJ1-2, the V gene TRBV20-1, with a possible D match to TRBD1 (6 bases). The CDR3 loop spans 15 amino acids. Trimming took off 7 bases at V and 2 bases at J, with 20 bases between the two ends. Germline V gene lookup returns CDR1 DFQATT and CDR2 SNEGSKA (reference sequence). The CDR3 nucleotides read TGCAGTGTTCCGGATGGTAGTGGGGGCAACTATGGCTACACCTTC. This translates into CSVPDGSGGNYGYTF.

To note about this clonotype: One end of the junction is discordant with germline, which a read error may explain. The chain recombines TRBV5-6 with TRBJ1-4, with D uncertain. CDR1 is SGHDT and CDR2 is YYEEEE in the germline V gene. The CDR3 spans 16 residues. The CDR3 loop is CAGSLPRESQNEKLFF. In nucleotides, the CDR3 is TGTGCCGGCAGCTTACCCCGCGAGTCCCAGAATGAAAAACTGTTTTTT.

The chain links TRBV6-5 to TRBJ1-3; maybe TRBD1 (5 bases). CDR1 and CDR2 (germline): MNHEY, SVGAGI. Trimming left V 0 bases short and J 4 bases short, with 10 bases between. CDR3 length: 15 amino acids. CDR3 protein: CASSYSRGGGNTIYF. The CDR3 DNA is TGTGCCAGCAGTTACTCGAGGGGAGGAGGAAACACCATATATTTT.

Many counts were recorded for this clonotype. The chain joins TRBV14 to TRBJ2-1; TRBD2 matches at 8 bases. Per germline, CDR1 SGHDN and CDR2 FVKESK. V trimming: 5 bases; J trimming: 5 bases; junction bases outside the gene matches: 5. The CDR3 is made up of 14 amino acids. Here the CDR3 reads CASSYLAGNNEQFF. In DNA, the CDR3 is TGTGCCAGCAGCTATCTAGCGGGCAACAATGAGCAGTTCTTC.

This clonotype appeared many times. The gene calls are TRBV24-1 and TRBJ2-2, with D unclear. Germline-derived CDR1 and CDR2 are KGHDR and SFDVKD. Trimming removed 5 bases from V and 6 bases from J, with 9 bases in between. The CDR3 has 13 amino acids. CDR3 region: CATSGSGPGELFF. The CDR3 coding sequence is TGTGCCACCAGTGGATCGGGCCCCGGGGAGCTGTTTTTT.

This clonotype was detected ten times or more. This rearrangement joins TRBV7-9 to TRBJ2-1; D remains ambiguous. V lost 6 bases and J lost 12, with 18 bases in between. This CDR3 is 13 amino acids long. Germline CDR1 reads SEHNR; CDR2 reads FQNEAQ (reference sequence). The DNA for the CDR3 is TGTGCCAGCAGTCCAACCGACCGGGCCAGGCAGTTCTTC. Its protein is CASSPTDRARQFF. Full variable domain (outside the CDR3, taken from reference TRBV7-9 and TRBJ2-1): DTGVSQNPRHKITKRGQNVTFRCDPISEHNRLYWYRQTLGQGPEFLTYFQNEAQLEKSRLLSDRFSAERPKGSFSTLEIQRTEQGDSAMYLCASSPTDRARQFFGPGTRLTVL.

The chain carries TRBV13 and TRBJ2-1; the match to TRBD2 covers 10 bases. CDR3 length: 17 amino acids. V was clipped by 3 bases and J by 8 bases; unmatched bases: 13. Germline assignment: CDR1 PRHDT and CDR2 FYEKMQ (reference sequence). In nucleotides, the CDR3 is TGTGCCAGCAGCTTGGCCCTATCTAGCGGGAGTTTGGATGAGCAGTTCTTC. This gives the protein CASSLALSSGSLDEQFF.

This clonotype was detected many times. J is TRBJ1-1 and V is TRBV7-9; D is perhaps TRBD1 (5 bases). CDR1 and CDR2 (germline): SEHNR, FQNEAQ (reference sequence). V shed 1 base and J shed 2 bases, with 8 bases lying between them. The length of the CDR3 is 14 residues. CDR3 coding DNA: TGTGCCAGCAGCTTAGGGACAAGTAACACTGAAGCTTTCTTT. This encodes CASSLGTSNTEAFF.

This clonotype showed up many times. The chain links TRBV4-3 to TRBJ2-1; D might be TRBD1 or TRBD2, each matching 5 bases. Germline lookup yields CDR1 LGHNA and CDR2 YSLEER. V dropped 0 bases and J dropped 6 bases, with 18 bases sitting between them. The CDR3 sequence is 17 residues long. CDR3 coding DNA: TGCGCCAGCAGCCAAGAAAAAGAGGGACGGCCCTGCAATGAGCAGTTCTTC. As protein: CASSQEKEGRPCNEQFF.

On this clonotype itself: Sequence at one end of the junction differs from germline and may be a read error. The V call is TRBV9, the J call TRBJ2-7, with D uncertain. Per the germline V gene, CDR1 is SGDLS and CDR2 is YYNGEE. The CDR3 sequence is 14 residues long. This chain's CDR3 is CASSVDGNSYEQSF. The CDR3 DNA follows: TGTGCCAGCAGCGTAGATGGCAACTCCTACGAGCAGTCCTTC.

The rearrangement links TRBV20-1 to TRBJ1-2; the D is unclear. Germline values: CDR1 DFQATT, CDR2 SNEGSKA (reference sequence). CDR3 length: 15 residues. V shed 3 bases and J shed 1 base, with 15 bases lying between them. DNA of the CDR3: TGCAGTGCTAGCCCTGCAGGTTCGGGTAACTATGGCTACACCTTC. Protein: CSASPAGSGNYGYTF.

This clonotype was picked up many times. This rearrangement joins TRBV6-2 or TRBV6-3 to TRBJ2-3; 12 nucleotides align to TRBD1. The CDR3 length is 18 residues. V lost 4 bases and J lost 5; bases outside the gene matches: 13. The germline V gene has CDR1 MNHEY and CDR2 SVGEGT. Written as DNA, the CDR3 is TGTGCCAGCAGTTTGGCCCCCCCGGGACAGGGGGCGCAAGATACGCAGTATTTT. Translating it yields CASSLAPPGQGAQDTQYF.

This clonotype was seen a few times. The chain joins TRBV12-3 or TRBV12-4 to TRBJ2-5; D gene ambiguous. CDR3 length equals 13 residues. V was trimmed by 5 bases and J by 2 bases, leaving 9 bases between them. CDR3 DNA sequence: TGTGCCAGCAGTCCCCTGGGGCAAGAGACCCAGTACTTC. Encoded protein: CASSPLGQETQYF.

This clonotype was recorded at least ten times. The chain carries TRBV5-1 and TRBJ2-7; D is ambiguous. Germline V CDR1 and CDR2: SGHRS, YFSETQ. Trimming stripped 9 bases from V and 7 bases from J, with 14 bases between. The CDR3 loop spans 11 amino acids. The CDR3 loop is CANSSGGEQYF. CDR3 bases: TGCGCCAACAGTTCCGGTGGAGAGCAGTACTTC.

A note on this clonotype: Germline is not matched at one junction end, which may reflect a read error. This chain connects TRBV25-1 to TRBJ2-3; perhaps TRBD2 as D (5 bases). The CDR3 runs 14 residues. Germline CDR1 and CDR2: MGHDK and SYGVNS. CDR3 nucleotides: TGTGCCCGGCCGCTCGGACTGAGCACAGATATGCAGTATTTT. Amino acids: CARPLGLSTDMQYF.

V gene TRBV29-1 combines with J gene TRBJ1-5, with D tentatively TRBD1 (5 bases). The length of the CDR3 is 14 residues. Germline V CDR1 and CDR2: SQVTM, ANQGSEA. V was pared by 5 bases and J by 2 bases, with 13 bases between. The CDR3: CSVNQGSGNQPQHF. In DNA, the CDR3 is TGCAGCGTTAACCAGGGAAGCGGCAATCAGCCCCAGCATTTT.

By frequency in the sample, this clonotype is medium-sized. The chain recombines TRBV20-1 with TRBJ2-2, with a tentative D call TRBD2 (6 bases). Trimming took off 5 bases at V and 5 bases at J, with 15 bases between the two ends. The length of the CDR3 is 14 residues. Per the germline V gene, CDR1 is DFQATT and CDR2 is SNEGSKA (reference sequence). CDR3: CSAPGRERTGELFF. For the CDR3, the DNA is TGCAGTGCTCCTGGGCGGGAACGGACCGGGGAGCTGTTTTTT.